A single sample gave rise to the 23 T cell receptor beta chains below, sequenced in a study of cytomegalovirus exposure and HLA in healthy donors. 13 Jbeta primers and 60 Vbeta primers were used for the PCR. Here immunoSEQ multiplex PCR was the method, and the copy in TCRdb shows in-frame clones only, minus some. The sample carries 100,000 to 120,000 clones, just under 80% recorded once. The source material was PBMCs. The origin of the receptors is a man aged 25 to 40 in good health and CMV-seronegative.

This clone was counted a few times. V gene TRBV7-2 combines with J gene TRBJ2-2; TRBD2 agrees at 8 bases. The CDR3 length is 16 residues. Germline V CDR1 and CDR2: SGHTA, FQGNSA. The V and J ends lost 2 bases and 7 bases, in that order; junction bases with no gene match: 9. CDR3 DNA: TGTGCCAGCAGCTTACGGGGGGGCCGAATTATCGGGGAGCTGTTTTTT. Encoded protein: CASSLRGGRIIGELFF.

The chain employs TRBV5-5 and TRBJ2-7, with TRBD2 identical over 11 bases. The germline V gene has CDR1 SGHKS and CDR2 YYEKEE (reference sequence). V shed 4 bases and J 3 bases; nucleotides not matched to a gene: 6. This CDR3 is built from 15 residues. CDR3 DNA: TGTGCCAGCAGCGCACTAGCGGGAGCGTTCTACGAGCAGTACTTC. Translated, it gives CASSALAGAFYEQYF.

The chain couples TRBV9 to TRBJ2-3; 12 bases are a match to TRBD2. Per germline, CDR1 SGDLS and CDR2 YYNGEE. The junction had 8 bases not matched to a gene; V was cut back by 0 bases and J by 0 bases. The CDR3 totals 19 residues. CDR3: CASSVESSGGAPSTDTQYF. The CDR3 nucleotides read TGTGCCAGCAGCGTAGAGTCTAGCGGGGGGGCCCCCAGCACAGATACGCAGTATTTT.

This clone was seen more than once but under ten times. J is TRBJ2-5 and V is TRBV4-3; 7 nucleotides agree with TRBD1. The CDR3 runs 16 residues. Losses at the gene ends were 5 bases for V and 1 base for J; bases not matched to a gene: 10. Germline lookup yields CDR1 LGHNA and CDR2 YSLEER. For the CDR3, the DNA is TGCGCCAGCAGCTCCCGACAGGGCCAGACCCAAGAGACCCAGTACTTC. Translating gives CASSSRQGQTQETQYF.

The rearrangement joins TRBV5-1 to TRBJ1-2, with 10 bases fitting TRBD1. CDR3 size: 14 residues. Germline V gene data show CDR1 as SGHRS and CDR2 as YFSETQ. With V trimmed by 3 bases and J by 4 bases, 3 bases remained unmatched. This CDR3 is CASSSTGGPYGYTF. CDR3 coding DNA: TGCGCCAGCAGCTCGACAGGGGGCCCCTATGGCTACACCTTC.

This clone was picked up a small number of times. The chain recombines TRBV4-1 with TRBJ2-7; 8 bases line up with TRBD1. This CDR3 spans 14 amino acids. Losses at the gene ends were 6 bases for V and 4 bases for J; bases not matched to a gene: 8. From germline, CDR1 is MGHRA and CDR2 YSYEKL. For the CDR3, the DNA is TGCGCCAGCAGACAGGGGGAGTGCTTGTACGAGCAGTACTTC. Amino acids: CASRQGECLYEQYF.

This chain connects TRBV5-6 to TRBJ2-3, with D tentatively TRBD1 (5 bases). V shed 5 bases and J shed 0 bases, with 10 bases lying between them. Germline CDR1 and CDR2: SGHDT and YYEEEE. The CDR3 spans 14 residues. The CDR3 nucleotides read TGTGCCAGCAGGCGACAGAGTAGCACAGATACGCAGTATTTT. Translation: CASRRQSSTDTQYF.

The V and J genes are TRBV5-1 and TRBJ2-7; no clear D gene. The length of the CDR3 is 14 residues. Germline values: CDR1 SGHRS, CDR2 YFSETQ. V lost 0 bases and J 0 bases, leaving 7 bases between the germline ends. DNA for the CDR3: TGCGCCAGCAGCTTGGACCTACTCTCCTACGAGCAGTACTTC. Its translation is CASSLDLLSYEQYF.

V is TRBV9 and J is TRBJ1-6; 9 nucleotides agree with TRBD1. Germline CDR1 and CDR2: SGDLS and YYNGEE. The CDR3 totals 16 residues. Trimming cost V 0 bases and J 6 bases; bases outside gene matches: 4. CDR3 in amino acids: CASSVAQTGGNSPLHF. DNA of the CDR3: TGTGCCAGCAGCGTAGCCCAGACAGGGGGTAATTCACCCCTCCACTTT. Full variable domain (outside the CDR3, taken from reference TRBV9 and TRBJ1-6): DSGVTQTPKHLITATGQRVTLRCSPRSGDLSVYWYQQSLDQGLQFLIQYYNGEERAKGNILERFSAQQFPDLHSELNLSSLELGDSALYFCASSVAQTGGNSPLHFGNGTRLTVT.

The J gene is TRBJ2-3, the V gene TRBV5-6; 8 bases line up with TRBD1. CDR3 length: 16 residues. V trimming: 2 bases; J trimming: 4 bases; junction bases outside the gene matches: 9. The germline CDR1 and CDR2 sequences are SGHDT and YYEEEE. The chain's CDR3 is CASSLHRGAWPDTQYF. CDR3 DNA sequence: TGTGCCAGCAGCTTACACAGGGGGGCGTGGCCAGATACGCAGTATTTT.

This chain links TRBV5-4 with TRBJ2-3; 15 bases map to TRBD2. V lost 3 bases to trimming and J lost 2 bases; unmatched junction nucleotides: 7. The germline V gene encodes CDR1 SGHNT and CDR2 YYREEE (reference sequence). The CDR3 loop spans 18 amino acids. The CDR3, as DNA: TGTGCCAGCAGCTACGGACTAGCGGGGGGGATAAACACAGATACGCAGTATTTT. Protein product: CASSYGLAGGINTDTQYF.

This rearrangement joins TRBV19 to TRBJ2-1; D ambiguous. V was clipped by 5 bases and J by 0 bases, with 11 bases between them. The V gene's germline CDR1 is LNHDA and CDR2 SQIVND (reference sequence). The CDR3 runs to 15 residues. In DNA form, the CDR3 reads TGTGCCAGTAGTGTAATACTCTCCTCCTACAATGAGCAGTTCTTC. Protein sequence: CASSVILSSYNEQFF.

The rearrangement uses TRBV6-5 and TRBJ2-5; D is perhaps TRBD1 (6 bases). Trimming took 5 bases from V and 4 from J, leaving 14 bases between them. Germline assignment: CDR1 MNHEY and CDR2 SVGAGI. This CDR3 region has 14 residues. This CDR3 reads CASSNTGLSETQYF. CDR3 in DNA: TGTGCCAGCAGTAACACAGGGTTGTCAGAGACCCAGTACTTC.

This clone was found a few times. The rearrangement joins TRBV18 to TRBJ1-1, with 8 bases lining up with TRBD1. Per the germline V gene, CDR1 is KGHSH and CDR2 is LQKENI. V gave up 5 bases and J gave up 12 bases; unmatched junction bases: 14. The CDR3 is made up of 14 amino acids. CDR3 coding DNA: TGTGCCAGCTCAGAAGACAGGGGAGGTGGGAAGCCTTTCTTT. Protein: CASSEDRGGGKPFF.

This CDR3 reads CASRFDRYEKLFF. CDR3 sequence (DNA): TGTGCCAGCAGGTTCGACAGATATGAAAAACTGTTTTTT. The chain uses TRBV2 and TRBJ1-4; weak D call: TRBD1 (5 bases). The CDR3 consists of 13 residues. Germline assignment: CDR1 SNHLY and CDR2 FYNNEI. Trimming took off 6 bases at V and 6 bases at J, with 11 bases between the two ends.

The chain has TRBV11-2 and TRBJ2-7, with a tentative D call TRBD2 (6 bases). With 5 bases removed from V and 1 base from J, the gap between germline ends came to 12 bases. The CDR3 is 14 amino acids. Germline V lookup: CDR1 SGHAT, CDR2 FQNNGV. DNA for the CDR3: TGTGCCAGCAGCGGGCCCGGGGGATCCTACGAGCAGTACTTC. This codes for CASSGPGGSYEQYF.

V usage is TRBV29-1 and J usage is TRBJ2-5; D is uncertain. CDR3 length equals 12 residues. CDR1 SQVTM and CDR2 ANQGSEA come from the germline V gene. V was shortened by 2 bases and J by 1 base, with 5 bases between the two germline ends. CDR3 protein: CSVENSQETQYF. For the CDR3, the DNA is TGCAGCGTTGAAAACAGCCAAGAGACCCAGTACTTC.

The chain combines TRBV19 with TRBJ2-7, with TRBD2 identical over 8 bases. Germline trimming cut 3 bases from V and 0 bases from J; bases unmatched to any gene: 1. Germline CDR1 reads LNHDA; CDR2 reads SQIVND (reference sequence). CDR3 length: 14 residues. The CDR3 here is CASSITSGSYEQYF. CDR3 sequence (DNA): TGTGCCAGTAGTATTACTAGCGGCTCCTACGAGCAGTACTTC.

The chain is built from TRBV28 and TRBJ2-7, with 9 bases fitting TRBD1. Per germline, CDR1 MDHEN and CDR2 SYDVKM. The V segment lost 5 bases and the J segment 11 bases; nucleotides outside the gene matches: 4. The CDR3 is 11 residues long. CDR3 bases: TGTGCCAGCAGTACGCGACAGGGGGAGTACTTC. Its translation: CASSTRQGEYF.

Turning to this clone: Other DNA sequences in this sample translate to the same CDR3. The genes are TRBV20-1 and TRBJ2-5, with 7 positions matching TRBD2. Germline V gene data show CDR1 as DFQATT and CDR2 as SNEGSKA (reference sequence). J was trimmed by 5 bases and V by 4 bases; bases with no gene match: 1. The CDR3 length is 11 residues. The chain's CDR3 is CSAIGGETQYF. The CDR3 DNA reads as TGCAGTGCTATCGGGGGGGAGACCCAGTACTTC.

This rearrangement joins TRBV7-7 to TRBJ2-1; TRBD2 is a possible D gene (6 bases). Deletions cut 0 bases from V and 8 bases from J, with 8 bases between. CDR3 length: 13 residues. Germline V gene lookup returns CDR1 SSHAT and CDR2 FNYEAQ (reference sequence). CDR3 sequence: CASSLAAGHEQFF. CDR3 nucleotide sequence: TGTGCCAGCAGCTTAGCCGCGGGGCATGAGCAGTTCTTC.

The chain employs TRBV27 and TRBJ1-2; 9 bases are shared with TRBD1. Germline V gene lookup returns CDR1 MNHEY and CDR2 SMNVEV (reference sequence). J gave up 8 bases and V 5 bases, and 12 bases lay outside the gene matches. The CDR3 sequence is 15 residues long. The CDR3 nucleotides read TGTGCCAGCAGTCCGCGGACAGGGGAGAAGGGCGGCTACACCTTC. Its translation: CASSPRTGEKGGYTF.

The chain recombines TRBV6-4 with TRBJ1-4; TRBD1 might be the D (6 bases). Trimming cost V 9 bases and J 6 bases, with 11 bases left between them. In germline, CDR1 is MRHNA, CDR2 SNTAGT. The CDR3 loop spans 12 amino acids. CDR3 residues: CARTDSYEKLFF. Here the CDR3 DNA reads TGTGCCAGGACGGACAGTTATGAAAAACTGTTTTTT.